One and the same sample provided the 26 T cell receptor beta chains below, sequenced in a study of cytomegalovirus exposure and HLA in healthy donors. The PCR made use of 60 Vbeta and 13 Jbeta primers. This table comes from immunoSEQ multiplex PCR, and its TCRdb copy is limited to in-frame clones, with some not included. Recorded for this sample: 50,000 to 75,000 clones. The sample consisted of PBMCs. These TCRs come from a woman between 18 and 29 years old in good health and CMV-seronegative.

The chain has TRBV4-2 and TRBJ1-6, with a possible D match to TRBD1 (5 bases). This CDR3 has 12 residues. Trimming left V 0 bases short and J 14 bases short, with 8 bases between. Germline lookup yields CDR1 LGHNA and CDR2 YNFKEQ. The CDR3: CASSQEGGSLHF. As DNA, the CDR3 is TGTGCCAGCAGCCAAGAGGGGGGATCCCTCCACTTT.

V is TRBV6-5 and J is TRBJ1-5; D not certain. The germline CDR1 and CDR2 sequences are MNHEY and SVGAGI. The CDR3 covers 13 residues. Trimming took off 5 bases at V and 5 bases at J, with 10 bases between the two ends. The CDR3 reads CASSTQRDQPQHF. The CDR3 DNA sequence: TGTGCCAGCAGTACTCAGAGGGATCAGCCCCAGCATTTT.

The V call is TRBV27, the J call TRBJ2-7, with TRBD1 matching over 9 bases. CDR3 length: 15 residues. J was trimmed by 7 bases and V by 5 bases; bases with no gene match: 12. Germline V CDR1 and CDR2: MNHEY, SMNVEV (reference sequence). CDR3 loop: CASSLPTGGHREQYF. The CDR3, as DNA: TGTGCCAGCAGTCTACCGACAGGGGGACATAGGGAGCAGTACTTC.

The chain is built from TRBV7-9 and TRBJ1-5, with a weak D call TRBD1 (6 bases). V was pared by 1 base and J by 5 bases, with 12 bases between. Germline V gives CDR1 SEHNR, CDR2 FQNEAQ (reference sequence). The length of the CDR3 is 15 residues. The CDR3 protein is CASSLGSGDYQPQHF. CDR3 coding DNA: TGTGCCAGCAGCTTAGGTTCAGGGGATTATCAGCCCCAGCATTTT. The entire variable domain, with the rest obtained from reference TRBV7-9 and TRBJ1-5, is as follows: DTGVSQNPRHKITKRGQNVTFRCDPISEHNRLYWYRQTLGQGPEFLTYFQNEAQLEKSRLLSDRFSAERPKGSFSTLEIQRTEQGDSAMYLCASSLGSGDYQPQHFGDGTRLSIL.

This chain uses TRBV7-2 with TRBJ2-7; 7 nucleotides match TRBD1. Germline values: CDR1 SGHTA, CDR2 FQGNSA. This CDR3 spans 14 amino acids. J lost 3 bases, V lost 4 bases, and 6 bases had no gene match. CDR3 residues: CASSSMDRIYEQYF. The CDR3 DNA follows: TGTGCCAGCAGCTCAATGGACAGGATCTACGAGCAGTACTTC.

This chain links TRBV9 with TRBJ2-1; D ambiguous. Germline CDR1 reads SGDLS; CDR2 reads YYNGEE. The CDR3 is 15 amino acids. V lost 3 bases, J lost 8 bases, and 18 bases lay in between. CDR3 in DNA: TGTGCCAGCAGCGACTCCGTCCGCCCAAAAGATGAGCAGTTCTTC. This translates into CASSDSVRPKDEQFF.

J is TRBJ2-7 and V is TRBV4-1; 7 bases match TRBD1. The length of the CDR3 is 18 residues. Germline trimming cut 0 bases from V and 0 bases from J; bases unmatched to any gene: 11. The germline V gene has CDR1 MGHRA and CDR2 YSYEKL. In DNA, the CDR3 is TGCGCCAGCAGCCAAGATCCCGCTTCGTGGGACAGCTCCTACGAGCAGTACTTC. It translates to CASSQDPASWDSSYEQYF.

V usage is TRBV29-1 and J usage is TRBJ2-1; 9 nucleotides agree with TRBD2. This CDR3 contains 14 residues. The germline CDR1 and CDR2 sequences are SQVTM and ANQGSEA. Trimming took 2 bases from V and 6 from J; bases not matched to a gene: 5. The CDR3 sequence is CSVEMGLARNEQFF. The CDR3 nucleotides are TGCAGCGTTGAAATGGGACTAGCTCGCAATGAGCAGTTCTTC.

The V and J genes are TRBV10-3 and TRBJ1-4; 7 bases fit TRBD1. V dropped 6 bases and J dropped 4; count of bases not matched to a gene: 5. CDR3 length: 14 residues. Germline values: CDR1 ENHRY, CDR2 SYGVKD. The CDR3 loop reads CAISQGGGNEKLFF. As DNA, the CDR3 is TGTGCCATCAGCCAGGGGGGCGGTAATGAAAAACTGTTTTTT.

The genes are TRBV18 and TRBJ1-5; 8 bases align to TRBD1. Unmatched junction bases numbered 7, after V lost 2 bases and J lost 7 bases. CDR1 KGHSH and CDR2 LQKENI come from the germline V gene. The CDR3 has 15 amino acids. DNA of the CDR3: TGTGCCAGCTCACCAATACAGGGGGAAAGACAGCCCCAGCATTTT. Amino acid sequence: CASSPIQGERQPQHF.

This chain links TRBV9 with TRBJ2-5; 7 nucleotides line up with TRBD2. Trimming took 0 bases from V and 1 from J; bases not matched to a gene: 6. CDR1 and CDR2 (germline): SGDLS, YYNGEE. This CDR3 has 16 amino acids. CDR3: CASSVASSGVQETQYF. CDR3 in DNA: TGTGCCAGCAGCGTAGCGTCTAGCGGAGTCCAAGAGACCCAGTACTTC.

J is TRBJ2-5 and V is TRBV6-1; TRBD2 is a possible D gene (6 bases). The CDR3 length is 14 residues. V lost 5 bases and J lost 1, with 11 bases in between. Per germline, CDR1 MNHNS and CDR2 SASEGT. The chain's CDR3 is CASSRLEGQETQYF. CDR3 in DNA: TGTGCCAGCAGTCGGTTGGAGGGCCAAGAGACCCAGTACTTC.

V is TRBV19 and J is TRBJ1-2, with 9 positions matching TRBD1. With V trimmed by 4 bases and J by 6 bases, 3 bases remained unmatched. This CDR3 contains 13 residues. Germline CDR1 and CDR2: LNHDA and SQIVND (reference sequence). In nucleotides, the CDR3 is TGTGCCAGTAGTAACAGGGGGCCGGATGGCTACACCTTC. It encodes CASSNRGPDGYTF.

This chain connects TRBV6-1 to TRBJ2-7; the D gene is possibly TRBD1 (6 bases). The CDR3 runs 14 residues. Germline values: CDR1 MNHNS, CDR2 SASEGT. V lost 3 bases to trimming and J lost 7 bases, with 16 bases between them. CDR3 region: CASSDIGGDREQYF. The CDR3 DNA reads TGTGCCAGCAGTGACATAGGGGGAGATCGGGAGCAGTACTTC.

CDR3 sequence reads: CASSLTGSGEKLFF. In nucleotides, the CDR3 is TGTGCCAGCAGCTTAACCGGGTCGGGGGAAAAACTGTTTTTT. This chain connects TRBV7-9 to TRBJ1-4, with D unresolved. Germline CDR1 reads SEHNR; CDR2 reads FQNEAQ (reference sequence). V lost 2 bases to trimming and J lost 8 bases, with 12 bases between them. The CDR3 extends over 14 amino acids.

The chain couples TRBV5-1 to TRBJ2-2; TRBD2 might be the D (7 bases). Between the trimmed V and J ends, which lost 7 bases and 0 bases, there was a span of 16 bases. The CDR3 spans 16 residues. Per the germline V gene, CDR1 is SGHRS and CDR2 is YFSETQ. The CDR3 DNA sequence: TGCGCCAGCGGAACGGGGGGCACGCCGAACACCGGGGAGCTGTTTTTT. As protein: CASGTGGTPNTGELFF.

Here the CDR3 DNA reads TGTGCCTGGAGTCCAGGACAGGAGACAGATACGCAGTATTTT. Protein: CAWSPGQETDTQYF. This chain connects TRBV30 to TRBJ2-3; 7 bases match TRBD1. Per the germline V gene, CDR1 is GTSNPN and CDR2 is SVGIG (reference sequence). This CDR3 comprises 14 residues. The trim removed 2 bases at V and 3 bases at J, leaving 5 bases unmatched.

The CDR3: CASSSGQRETQYF. In DNA form, the CDR3 reads TGCGCCAGCAGCTCGGGACAGCGGGAGACCCAGTACTTC. This chain joins TRBV5-1 and TRBJ2-5; 7 bases are a match to TRBD1. V shed 3 bases and J 5 bases; nucleotides not matched to a gene: 4. Germline-derived CDR1 and CDR2 are SGHRS and YFSETQ. CDR3 length: 13 amino acids.

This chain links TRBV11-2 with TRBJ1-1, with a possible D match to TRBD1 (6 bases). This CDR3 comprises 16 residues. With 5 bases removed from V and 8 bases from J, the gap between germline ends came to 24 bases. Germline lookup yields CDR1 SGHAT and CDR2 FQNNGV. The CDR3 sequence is CASSPSVGQPSSEAFF. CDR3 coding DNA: TGTGCCAGCAGCCCTTCCGTGGGACAACCTAGTTCGGAAGCTTTCTTT.

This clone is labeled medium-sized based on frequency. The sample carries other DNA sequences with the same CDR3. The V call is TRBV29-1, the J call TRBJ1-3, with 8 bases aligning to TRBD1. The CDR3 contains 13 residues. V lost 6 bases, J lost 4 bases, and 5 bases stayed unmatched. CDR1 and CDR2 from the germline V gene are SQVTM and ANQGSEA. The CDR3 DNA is TGCAGCGTCGGACAGGGAGTCGGAAACACCATATATTTT. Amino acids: CSVGQGVGNTIYF.

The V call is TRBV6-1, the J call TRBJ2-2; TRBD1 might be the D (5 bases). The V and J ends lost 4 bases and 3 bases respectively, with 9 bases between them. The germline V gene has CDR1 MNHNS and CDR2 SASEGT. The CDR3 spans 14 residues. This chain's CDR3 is CASSGRGHTGELFF. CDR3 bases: TGTGCCAGCAGTGGTAGGGGCCACACCGGGGAGCTGTTTTTT.

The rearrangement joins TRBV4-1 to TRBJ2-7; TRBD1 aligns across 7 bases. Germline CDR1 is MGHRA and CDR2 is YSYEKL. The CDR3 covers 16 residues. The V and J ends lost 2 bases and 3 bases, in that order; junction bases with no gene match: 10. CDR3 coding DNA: TGCGCCAGCAGCCAAAGACAGGGAGATTATCGCTACGAGCAGTACTTC. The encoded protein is CASSQRQGDYRYEQYF.

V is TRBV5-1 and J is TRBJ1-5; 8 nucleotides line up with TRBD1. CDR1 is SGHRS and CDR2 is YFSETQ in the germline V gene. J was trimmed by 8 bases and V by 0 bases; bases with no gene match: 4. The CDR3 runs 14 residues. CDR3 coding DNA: TGCGCCAGCAGCTTGGGACAGGGGTCGGAGCCCCAGCATTTT. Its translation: CASSLGQGSEPQHF.

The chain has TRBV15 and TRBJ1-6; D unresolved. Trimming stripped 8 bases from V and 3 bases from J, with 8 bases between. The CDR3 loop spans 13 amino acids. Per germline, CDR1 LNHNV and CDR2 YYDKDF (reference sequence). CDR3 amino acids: CATSGYYNSPLHF. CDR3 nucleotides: TGTGCCACCTCCGGTTACTATAATTCACCCCTCCACTTT.

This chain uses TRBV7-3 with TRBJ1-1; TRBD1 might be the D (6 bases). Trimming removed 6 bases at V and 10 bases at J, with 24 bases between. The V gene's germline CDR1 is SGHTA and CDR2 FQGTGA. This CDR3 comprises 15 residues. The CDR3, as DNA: TGTGCCAGCAGTTCACTGGGCGGGGGGCCGAGTTTAGCTTTCTTT. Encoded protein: CASSSLGGGPSLAFF.

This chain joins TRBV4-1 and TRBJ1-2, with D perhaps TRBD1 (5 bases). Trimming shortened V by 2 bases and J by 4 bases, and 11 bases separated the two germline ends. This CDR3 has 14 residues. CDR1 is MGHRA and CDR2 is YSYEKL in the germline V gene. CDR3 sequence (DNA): TGCGCCAGCAGCCAAAGCGCAGGGTCCTATGGCTACACCTTC. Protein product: CASSQSAGSYGYTF.